The TCR beta chain under discussion was sequenced for a study of blood T cell repertoires in COVID-19. The method was immunoSEQ multiplex PCR; TCRdb's version includes in-frame clones alone and lacks a portion of them. Here the sample spans hundreds of thousands of clones, approximately 80% being singletons. V lost 7 bases and J lost 3; bases outside the gene matches: 9. Germline V CDR1 and CDR2: GTSNPN, SVGIG (reference sequence). The CDR3 is 16 residues long. Material for sequencing was PBMCs or T cells enriched from blood (not recorded which). This rearrangement joins TRBV30 to TRBJ2-6; 10 nucleotides agree with TRBD1. The receptor was derived from a man aged 35-49 years who had been exposed to COVID-19. CDR3 coding DNA: TGTGCCTTCAACCGGGACAGGGGTTTTGGGGCCAACGTCCTGACTTTC. The encoded protein is CAFNRDRGFGANVLTF.